The clone carrying this TCR beta chain was observed many times. The antigen remains undetermined. TCRdb ran MiXCR on the RT-PCR reads and lists one entry per CDR3 protein. The top ten hold less than 15% of the sample, which has over 400,000 distinct CDR3 sequences, about an eighth seen once. The record originates from a study of response to subunit inactivated influenza vaccine. The CDR3 is made up of 13 amino acids. The junction had 3 bases not matched to a gene; V was cut back by 5 bases and J by 3 bases. General observations from the study: Only a handful of new T cells, the authors suggested, are recruited with each seasonal influenza vaccination.

This chain links TRBV12-3 or TRBV12-4 with TRBJ2-7, with TRBD2 matching over 8 bases. The receptor's source is a man aged 50 or older who received an inactivated influenza vaccine. The starting material was PBMCs from blood, obtained 35 to 45 days after vaccination. CDR3 nucleotide sequence: TGTGCCAGCAGTCCCCGGGGGGGCTACGAGCAGTACTTC. This codes for CASSPRGGYEQYF.